This paragraph reports one TCR beta chain. The target of this receptor is not known. Base quality data are lacking; no much larger clone is found one base away. In the prospective study, participants were roughly 18 to 100 years old, resided in fewer than 25 geographic areas of the United States, and were enrolled through a virtual design. In the prospective study, cohorts were assigned on the basis of participant-reported clinical history obtained from a screening survey and a study questionnaire. For ImmuneRACE Cohort 3, a participant was defined as recovered based on two consecutive negative NP/OP PCR tests, clearance by a healthcare professional, or resolution of symptoms. Mobile phlebotomists in the prospective study collected whole blood, serum and a nasopharyngeal or oropharyngeal swab from every participant. Additional blood draws and questionnaires over an approximately two-month period could optionally be provided by prospective study participants. Before DNA extraction, blood samples from the prospective study were shipped at room temperature or frozen.

These data are taken from a study of blood T cell repertoires in COVID-19 (dated by TCRdb to the early 2020s). A note on the overall study: The collaborator samples originated in the United States, Italy and Spain and spanned the acute and convalescent phases of COVID-19. The prospective study material was composed of cDNA or gDNA derived from T cells, B-cell-depleted T cells, or PBMCs. The dataset comprised deeply sampled blood TCRbeta repertoires from subjects exposed to, actively infected with, or recovered from COVID-19. The repertoires were made available in a free public database intended to serve as a resource for research on the immune response to SARS-CoV-2. Samples came from the ongoing ImmuneRACE study (first 160 participants) plus 1,254 subjects from 6 global collaborators. Sample metadata almost always included a de-identified subject ID, COVID-19 status, age in years and sex. Where available, HLA class I and class II types were taken from metadata supplied by the sample provider and were not determined by assay-based typing.

Summary of the overall study and its limitations: The quantity of clinical and demographic metadata differed by source and by participant and was supplied without curation.

TCRbeta CDR3 regions were amplified from genomic DNA using the immunoSEQ Assay, a bias-controlled multiplex PCR. As for the authors' bioinformatics: Within the assay, amplification of reference gene primers was used to estimate how many nucleated cells each sample contained. Sequence reads were collapsed and filtered to measure the absolute abundance of every unique TCRbeta CDR3 rearrangement. For each sample, productive Simpson clonality was calculated by taking the square root of Simpson's diversity index across productive rearrangements. TCRdb holds this immuneACCESS table with in-frame rearrangements only. Some clones are missing; in checked studies, unresolved V genes explain under half, and the rest has no known cause. V and J calls and clone size are as listed in that table; D and trimming were resolved from the DNA. This sample comprises roughly 200,000 clones, 65% to 90% of them detected only once. The ten largest account for about 12% of the sample.

CDR1 and CDR2 are drawn from the germline V gene: SGHDN, FVKESK. Relative to germline, V is 1 base shorter and J is 3 bases shorter, with 7 bases between their ends. The CDR3 has 13 amino acids, counting the end cysteine and valine. Only the CDR3 DNA is retained, 39 bases long and in frame from the first base. The chain couples TRBV14 to TRBJ2-7, and perhaps TRBD1 as D gene, on 5 matching bases. Sequencing was performed on PBMCs or T cells enriched from blood (not recorded which). This TCR was recovered from a man aged 40-50 years who had recovered from COVID-19. The CDR3 region has the sequence CASSQGQFYEQYV. The sequence in DNA is TGTGCCAGCAGCCAAGGACAGTTCTACGAGCAGTACGTC.